The 7 T cell receptor beta chains below all came from one sample that was sequenced in a study of T cell repertoires in cytomegalovirus infection. TCRdb re-called the reads with MiXCR, one entry per CDR3 protein. In the table there are under 500,000 distinct CDR3 sequences, about 42% of which are singletons. These receptors have no identified antigens. Sequenced material: cultured PBMCs, taken from culture after CMV antigen stimulation. The receptors stem from a human donor in good health (CMV status not recorded). Some clones in this sample may be carry-over from other donors' samples.

The chain joins TRBV6-6 to TRBJ2-3, with 14 positions matching TRBD2. This CDR3 is 14 amino acids long. V gave up 8 bases and J gave up 7 bases; unmatched junction bases: 5. Germline V lookup: CDR1 MNHNY, CDR2 SVGAGI (reference sequence). The CDR3 DNA sequence: TGTGCCAGCGGGACTAGCGGGGGACTAAATACGCAGTATTTT. Its protein product is CASGTSGGLNTQYF.

This clonotype was detected once. The rearrangement links TRBV7-9 to TRBJ1-1; TRBD1 aligns across 7 bases. CDR1 SEHNR and CDR2 FQNEAQ come from the germline V gene (reference sequence). The CDR3 covers 13 residues. Unmatched junction bases numbered 10, after V lost 11 bases and J lost 4 bases. The CDR3: CALTQQGLTEAFF. The CDR3 DNA follows: TGTGCCCTCACCCAACAGGGGCTCACTGAAGCTTTCTTT.

The chain combines TRBV5-5 with TRBJ2-5; 9 nucleotides agree with TRBD2. Germline CDR1 SGHKS, CDR2 YYEKEE (reference sequence). Trimming took 4 bases from V and 2 from J; bases not matched to a gene: 15. The CDR3 contains 18 residues. The CDR3 coding sequence is TGTGCCAGCAGCCTGGGGGTGGGGGCGGGAGGGGAACAAGAGACCCAGTACTTC. It codes for CASSLGVGAGGEQETQYF.

The V gene is TRBV20-1, the J gene TRBJ1-6; no firm D call. The germline gives CDR1 DFQATT, CDR2 SNEGSKA (reference sequence). Trimming stripped 6 bases from V and 9 bases from J, with 15 bases between. The CDR3 is 13 residues long. The CDR3 sequence: CSARHHSSSPLHF. In nucleotides, the CDR3 is TGCAGTGCCCGACACCATTCGTCTTCACCCCTCCACTTT.

In its sample, this clonotype was seen once. The V call is TRBV7-9, the J call TRBJ2-1, with D perhaps TRBD1 (6 bases). From germline, CDR1 is SEHNR and CDR2 FQNEAQ (reference sequence). The germline V and J ends were trimmed by 4 bases and 10 bases, with 8 bases remaining between them. The CDR3 sequence is 11 residues long. CDR3 sequence: CASSSGVEQFF. The CDR3, as DNA: TGTGCCAGCAGCTCAGGGGTGGAGCAGTTCTTC.

This clonotype was detected a few times. The CDR3 sequence is CASSMGVASGEDTQYF. The DNA for the CDR3 is TGTGCCAGTAGTATGGGGGTAGCCTCTGGAGAAGATACGCAGTATTTT. The V gene is TRBV19, the J gene TRBJ2-3; D could derive from TRBD1 or TRBD2 (5 bases each). V dropped 3 bases and J dropped 5 bases, with 18 bases sitting between them. The germline gives CDR1 LNHDA, CDR2 SQIVND (reference sequence). This CDR3 contains 16 residues.

This clonotype has only a few counts. V is TRBV18 and J is TRBJ1-1, with 9 bases aligning to TRBD1. V shed 1 base, J shed 6 bases, and the junction held 0 bases outside the gene matches. The germline V gene encodes CDR1 KGHSH and CDR2 LQKENI. CDR3 length: 13 amino acids. The DNA for the CDR3 is TGTGCCAGCTCACCACGACAGGGGGCTGAAGCTTTCTTT. Protein product: CASSPRQGAEAFF.